The 10 T cell receptor beta chains in this list originate from one sample, sequenced in a study of CD4 T cells in relation to SARS-CoV-2 and coronaviruses. Antigens of these TCRs are unknown. Sequencing was performed with immunoSEQ multiplex PCR; in TCRdb, only in-frame clones are kept and a portion is missing. This sample yields approximately 41,000 clones, of which over 75% are seen a single time; around 1.2% belongs to the top ten. Sequenced: naive CD4+ T cells from PBMCs, cultured in vitro. Specified subset: naive CD4+ T cells isolated by negative enrichment. The receptors come from an adult with COVID-19.

The chain recombines TRBV28 with TRBJ2-6, with no clear D. Germline CDR1 reads MDHEN; CDR2 reads SYDVKM. The CDR3 totals 14 residues. Trimming stripped 3 bases from V and 0 bases from J, with 3 bases between. CDR3 nucleotide sequence: TGTGCCAGCAGTTTCTCCTCTGGGGCCAACGTCCTGACTTTC. It specifies CASSFSSGANVLTF.

This clone was counted a few times. V gene TRBV6-6 combines with J gene TRBJ2-1, with D possibly matching TRBD1 (6 bases). Germline loops: CDR1 MNHNY, CDR2 SVGAGI (reference sequence). Trimming removed 4 bases from V and 16 bases from J, with 17 bases in between. This CDR3 is 12 amino acids long. The CDR3 sequence is CASSSRGNEPFF. CDR3 bases: TGTGCCAGCAGTTCCAGGGGCAATGAGCCATTCTTC.

V usage is TRBV18 and J usage is TRBJ2-7; 7 positions match TRBD2. The CDR3 is 18 amino acids. Germline values: CDR1 KGHSH, CDR2 LQKENI. V shed 0 bases, J shed 0 bases, and the junction held 11 bases outside the gene matches. Here the CDR3 DNA reads TGTGCCAGCTCACCACCGGGACTACTAGCCGGCTACTCCTACGAGCAGTACTTC. Translating it yields CASSPPGLLAGYSYEQYF. Variable domain in full (rest from reference TRBV18 and TRBJ2-7): NAGVMQNPRHLVRRRGQEARLRCSPMKGHSHVYWYRQLPEEGLKFMVYLQKENIIDESGMPKERFSAEFPKEGPSILRIQQVVRGDSAAYFCASSPPGLLAGYSYEQYFGPGTRLTVT.

The rearrangement uses TRBV27 and TRBJ1-1; 7 bases line up with TRBD1. Germline V gene data show CDR1 as MNHEY and CDR2 as SMNVEV (reference sequence). This CDR3 comprises 15 residues. V was pared by 8 bases and J by 1 base, with 10 bases of the junction left unmatched. The CDR3 loop is CASRGGGWKNTEAFF. CDR3 DNA sequence: TGTGCCAGCCGAGGGGGCGGTTGGAAGAACACTGAAGCTTTCTTT.

J is TRBJ2-2 and V is TRBV29-1, with 8 bases lining up with TRBD2. The CDR3 runs to 15 residues. Germline V gene data show CDR1 as SQVTM and CDR2 as ANQGSEA. With V trimmed by 6 bases and J by 7 bases, 13 bases remained unmatched. The CDR3 nucleotides read TGCAGCGTAACCGGGGAAGCGGGGGTCGGCGGGGAGCTGTTTTTT. Residues: CSVTGEAGVGGELFF.

This chain links TRBV29-1 with TRBJ2-4; D possibly uses TRBD1 or TRBD2 (5 bases each). The CDR3 spans 13 residues. Trimming stripped 7 bases from V and 9 bases from J, with 19 bases between. Germline V gene sequence: CDR1 SQVTM, CDR2 ANQGSEA. DNA for the CDR3: TGCAGCGCCTGGGACGTAGCTGAGGTCATTCAGTACTTC. Its translation: CSAWDVAEVIQYF.

The gene calls are TRBV4-1 and TRBJ1-2, with TRBD1 as a possible D gene (6 bases). Germline CDR1 reads MGHRA; CDR2 reads YSYEKL. V was clipped by 2 bases and J by 0 bases, with 10 bases between them. The CDR3 is 15 amino acids. The CDR3 region has the DNA TGCGCCAGCAGCCAAACGACAGGAGCTAACTATGGCTACACCTTC. It encodes CASSQTTGANYGYTF.

This clone came up a few times. The chain links TRBV19 to TRBJ2-1; the D is unclear. V lost 8 bases to trimming and J lost 1 base, with 18 bases between them. The CDR3 contains 16 residues. The germline CDR1 and CDR2 sequences are LNHDA and SQIVND (reference sequence). The DNA of the CDR3 is TGTGCCAGTGGGCCCCGGGCTTCCTCTTCCTACAATGAGCAGTTCTTC. Translated: CASGPRASSSYNEQFF.

The chain links TRBV7-6 to TRBJ1-2; 7 nucleotides line up with TRBD1. This CDR3 is 15 amino acids long. Germline trimming cut 7 bases from V and 0 bases from J; bases unmatched to any gene: 8. Germline V CDR1 and CDR2: SGHVS, FNYEAQ. The DNA for the CDR3 is TGTGCCAGCATTTATACAGGGGAAGCTAACTATGGCTACACCTTC. Its translation is CASIYTGEANYGYTF.

The rearrangement joins TRBV18 to TRBJ2-2; 13 bases map to TRBD2. CDR3 size: 19 residues. Germline assignment: CDR1 KGHSH and CDR2 LQKENI. V dropped 3 bases and J dropped 3; count of bases not matched to a gene: 10. The chain's CDR3 is CASSPRLAGGQAYTGELFF. The DNA for the CDR3 is TGTGCCAGCTCACCTAGACTAGCGGGAGGTCAGGCCTACACCGGGGAGCTGTTTTTT.